This passage covers 8 T cell receptor beta chains from one sample sequenced in a study of T cells in Graves' hyperthyroidism and ophthalmopathy. Researchers amplified the TCR beta CDR3 regions from RNA transcripts. HTBI primers drove first-round RT-PCR of the TCR CDR3. TCRdb recomputed calls from the multiplex PCR reads with MiXCR, one row per CDR3 protein. This table holds roughly 420,000 distinct CDR3 sequences, around a sixth found once. Material: blood. These receptors were collected from a woman between 18 and 29 years old with Graves' hyperthyroidism.

This clonotype was found a few times. The chain recombines TRBV5-1 with TRBJ2-5; TRBD2 agrees at 7 bases. Unmatched junction bases numbered 11, after V lost 2 bases and J lost 1 base. From germline, CDR1 is SGHRS and CDR2 YFSETQ. CDR3 length: 17 residues. CDR3 coding DNA: TGCGCCAGCAGCTTAGTAATAATGGCTAGCGGCCAAGAGACCCAGTACTTC. It is translated as CASSLVIMASGQETQYF.

This clonotype was detected ten times or more. The V and J genes are TRBV12-3 or TRBV12-4 and TRBJ1-2; D might be TRBD1 (6 bases). The CDR3 totals 13 residues. V lost 4 bases and J 8 bases, leaving 14 bases between the germline ends. CDR3 DNA: TGTGCCAGCAGTTACCAAAGGGGGATCGGCTACACCTTC. Amino acids: CASSYQRGIGYTF.

There are a few counts of this clonotype. The gene calls are TRBV10-3 and TRBJ2-3, with TRBD2 matching 11 bases. This CDR3 spans 18 amino acids. Germline V CDR1 and CDR2: ENHRY, SYGVKD. V gave up 6 bases and J gave up 1 base; unmatched junction bases: 12. CDR3 sequence (DNA): TGTGCCATCAGCGATCCCCGACTAGCGGGGTTTGGCACAGATACGCAGTATTTT. Encoded protein: CAISDPRLAGFGTDTQYF.

This clonotype was observed a handful of times. This sequence joins TRBV20-1 and TRBJ1-6; D perhaps matches TRBD1 (5 bases). Per germline, CDR1 DFQATT and CDR2 SNEGSKA (reference sequence). V was pared by 5 bases and J by 8 bases, with 13 bases between. The CDR3 has 13 amino acids. CDR3 DNA sequence: TGCAGTGCTGAAGACAGTGCAGATTCACCCCTCCACTTT. This codes for CSAEDSADSPLHF.

The V and J genes are TRBV5-1 and TRBJ1-1, with no clear D. Between the trimmed V and J ends, which lost 4 bases and 0 bases, there was a span of 16 bases. CDR1 and CDR2 (germline): SGHRS, YFSETQ. This CDR3 comprises 16 residues. For the CDR3, the DNA is TGCGCCAGCAGCCAAACGTGGGAGGCACTGAACACTGAAGCTTTCTTT. Amino acids: CASSQTWEALNTEAFF.

This clonotype has more than one count but fewer than ten. This chain joins TRBV7-6 and TRBJ1-5, with D hard to call. This CDR3 spans 14 amino acids. From germline, CDR1 is SGHVS and CDR2 FNYEAQ. The V end lost 5 bases, the J end lost 7 bases, and 15 bases lay between the germline ends. For the CDR3, the DNA is TGTGCCAGCAGCAACGGCCCCCTACGGCAGCCCCAGCATTTT. This gives the protein CASSNGPLRQPQHF.

V is TRBV2 and J is TRBJ2-1, with 7 positions matching TRBD1. This CDR3 is 15 amino acids long. Germline loops: CDR1 SNHLY, CDR2 FYNNEI. V was pared by 5 bases and J by 3 bases, with 7 bases of the junction left unmatched. This CDR3 is CASSPGTDYYNEQFF. The DNA of the CDR3 is TGTGCCAGCAGTCCCGGGACAGATTACTACAATGAGCAGTTCTTC.

The rearrangement joins TRBV3-1 to TRBJ1-1, with D possibly being TRBD1 (6 bases). Looked up from germline, CDR1 is LGHDT and CDR2 is YNNKEL (reference sequence). Trimming took 5 bases from V and 11 from J, leaving 21 bases between them. This CDR3 contains 14 residues. The CDR3 nucleotides read TGTGCCAGCAGCTTACGGGACACCTTCCCTGGGGCTTTCTTT. Its protein is CASSLRDTFPGAFF.